This passage covers 27 T cell receptor beta chains from one sample sequenced in a study of blood T cell repertoires in COVID-19. Here immunoSEQ multiplex PCR was the method, and the copy in TCRdb shows in-frame clones only, minus some. The sample comprises about 140,000 clones, around 80% of which are singletons, and 6% rests with the top ten. Sequenced sample: PBMCs or T cells enriched from blood (not recorded which). These receptor sequences come from a woman in her forties or fifties who had recovered from COVID-19.

J is TRBJ1-5 and V is TRBV10-3, with TRBD1 as a possible D gene (5 bases). Per germline, CDR1 ENHRY and CDR2 SYGVKD. Trimming shortened V by 2 bases and J by 3 bases, and 17 bases separated the two germline ends. The CDR3 consists of 17 residues. The CDR3 protein is CAISEGRGTGLNQPQHF. As DNA, the CDR3 is TGTGCCATCAGTGAGGGGAGGGGCACAGGACTCAATCAGCCCCAGCATTTT.

This clone occurred once. This chain links TRBV14 with TRBJ2-4; 8 bases align to TRBD1. There are 16 residues in the CDR3. V lost 2 bases, J lost 5 bases, and 8 bases stayed unmatched. Germline V gene lookup returns CDR1 SGHDN and CDR2 FVKESK. The CDR3 spells CASSQPRQGLENIQYF. The CDR3 region has the DNA TGTGCCAGCAGCCAACCAAGACAGGGGCTCGAAAACATTCAGTACTTC.

The chain is built from TRBV20-1 and TRBJ2-7; D may be TRBD2 (6 bases). Germline lookup yields CDR1 DFQATT and CDR2 SNEGSKA (reference sequence). The CDR3 is 13 amino acids. Trimming took 3 bases from V and 7 from J, leaving 16 bases between them. CDR3 loop: CSASSGVVGEQYF. CDR3 nucleotides: TGCAGTGCTAGTTCGGGGGTCGTGGGGGAGCAGTACTTC.

This chain uses TRBV29-1 with TRBJ2-3; 7 bases agree with TRBD1. Germline V gene data show CDR1 as SQVTM and CDR2 as ANQGSEA. There are 15 residues in the CDR3. V shed 7 bases and J 4 bases; nucleotides not matched to a gene: 14. CDR3 region: CSARGTARNPDTQYF. CDR3 DNA: TGCAGCGCCCGAGGGACAGCAAGGAACCCAGATACGCAGTATTTT.

The rearrangement links TRBV28 to TRBJ2-7; TRBD2 matches at 7 bases. V was pared by 8 bases and J by 0 bases, with 7 bases of the junction left unmatched. Germline V gene sequence: CDR1 MDHEN, CDR2 SYDVKM. The CDR3 runs 14 residues. The CDR3 bases are TGTGCCAGCCGAACCGGGGGGAGCTCCTACGAGCAGTACTTC. It translates to CASRTGGSSYEQYF.

V and J are TRBV7-9 and TRBJ2-1, with 8 nucleotides matching TRBD2. Germline V CDR1 and CDR2: SEHNR, FQNEAQ (reference sequence). Germline trimming cut 2 bases from V and 9 bases from J; bases unmatched to any gene: 9. This CDR3 comprises 15 residues. Here the CDR3 reads CASSLRGGLAGEQFF. CDR3 coding DNA: TGTGCCAGCAGCTTAAGAGGGGGGCTAGCGGGTGAGCAGTTCTTC.

In DNA form, the CDR3 reads TGTGCCAGTAGCGAGACTTCGAACTCCTACAATGAGCAGTTCTTC. It specifies CASSETSNSYNEQFF. J is TRBJ2-1 and V is TRBV19; unclear D gene. The CDR3 consists of 15 residues. The germline gives CDR1 LNHDA, CDR2 SQIVND (reference sequence). V was clipped by 6 bases and J by 0 bases, with 12 bases between them.

The V call is TRBV12-3 or TRBV12-4, the J call TRBJ2-7; 8 bases are a match to TRBD2. The V gene end was trimmed by 7 bases and the J gene end by 1 base; junction bases not matched to a gene: 3. CDR3 length: 13 residues. The CDR3 DNA sequence: TGTGCCAGCACCTCGGGAGGGTCCTACGAGCAGTACTTC. Translation: CASTSGGSYEQYF.

This rearrangement joins TRBV2 to TRBJ2-7, with 7 bases aligning to TRBD2. The germline CDR1 and CDR2 sequences are SNHLY and FYNNEI. V shed 6 bases, J shed 12 bases, and the junction held 5 bases outside the gene matches. The CDR3 covers 10 residues. For the CDR3, the DNA is TGTGCCAGCAGGGGCGGGGGTGTGTACTTC. Residues: CASRGGGVYF.

The chain has TRBV2 and TRBJ1-5; D may be TRBD1 (5 bases). Per the germline V gene, CDR1 is SNHLY and CDR2 is FYNNEI. Trimming took 7 bases from V and 6 from J, leaving 16 bases between them. This CDR3 region has 14 residues. The chain's CDR3 is CASTTDGRGQPQHF. CDR3 nucleotides: TGTGCCAGCACGACAGACGGGAGGGGTCAGCCCCAGCATTTT.

This clone was counted a single time. The J gene is TRBJ2-1, the V gene TRBV28; D is undetermined. CDR1 is MDHEN and CDR2 is SYDVKM in the germline V gene. The CDR3 covers 14 residues. Trimming stripped 3 bases from V and 6 bases from J, with 12 bases between. The CDR3, as DNA: TGTGCCAGCAGTTTTTCGGTGGTAGTCAATGAGCAGTTCTTC. Translating it yields CASSFSVVVNEQFF.

The chain recombines TRBV11-2 with TRBJ2-2; tentatively, D is TRBD1 (5 bases). The germline V and J ends were trimmed by 7 bases and 0 bases, with 12 bases remaining between them. Germline V gene sequence: CDR1 SGHAT, CDR2 FQNNGV. The CDR3 has 15 amino acids. CDR3: CASNPDNANTGELFF. The DNA for the CDR3 is TGTGCCAGCAACCCGGACAACGCGAACACCGGGGAGCTGTTTTTT.

V gene TRBV7-2 combines with J gene TRBJ2-7, with D perhaps TRBD1 (6 bases). Germline V gene lookup returns CDR1 SGHTA and CDR2 FQGNSA. V lost 2 bases, J lost 5 bases, and 10 bases lay in between. This CDR3 spans 13 amino acids. CDR3 in amino acids: CASSLTRDNEQYF. As DNA, the CDR3 is TGTGCCAGCAGCTTAACCAGGGACAACGAGCAGTACTTC.

This clone was seen only once. This chain joins TRBV7-9 and TRBJ1-1; perhaps TRBD1 as D (5 bases). The CDR3 spans 12 residues. Trimming pared 1 base from V and 10 bases from J, leaving 10 bases between. Germline V CDR1 and CDR2: SEHNR, FQNEAQ (reference sequence). CDR3 nucleotide sequence: TGTGCCAGCAGCTTAGGGGGAACAGGAGCTTTCTTT. Translating it yields CASSLGGTGAFF. Using reference TRBV7-9 and TRBJ1-1 for the parts outside the CDR3, the full variable domain is DTGVSQNPRHKITKRGQNVTFRCDPISEHNRLYWYRQTLGQGPEFLTYFQNEAQLEKSRLLSDRFSAERPKGSFSTLEIQRTEQGDSAMYLCASSLGGTGAFFGQGTRLTVV.

This clone appeared a single time. CDR3 protein: CAKIRGPNQPQHF. CDR3 sequence (DNA): TGTGCCAAGATTAGGGGTCCCAATCAGCCCCAGCATTTT. The V and J genes are TRBV21-1 and TRBJ1-5; TRBD1, as called in the table, went unchecked against the DNA. TRBV21-1 is a listed pseudogene. This CDR3 region has 13 residues.

J is TRBJ2-7 and V is TRBV5-3; 8 bases agree with TRBD2. TRBV5-3 is an ORF; its function is uncertain. J gave up 2 bases and V 5 bases, and 18 bases lay outside the gene matches. The CDR3 is 18 residues long. The CDR3 nucleotides read TGTGCCAGAAGAGGCCGCCGACAGTTAGCGGGAAGCGCCTACGAGCAGTACGTC. It yields the protein CARRGRRQLAGSAYEQYV.

The chain employs TRBV4-2 and TRBJ2-2, with 10 nucleotides matching TRBD1. The CDR3 consists of 18 residues. V was pared by 2 bases and J by 5 bases, with 11 bases of the junction left unmatched. CDR1 is LGHNA and CDR2 is YNFKEQ in the germline V gene. CDR3 nucleotide sequence: TGTGCCAGCAGCCAACCGGGTTCGACAGGGGGCCGAACCGGGGAGCTGTTTTTT. It encodes CASSQPGSTGGRTGELFF.

This clone was recorded once. CDR3 amino acids: CASSYSGGTYEQYV. Written as DNA, the CDR3 is TGCGCCAGCTCTTATAGCGGGGGGACCTACGAGCAGTACGTC. V gene TRBV5-1 combines with J gene TRBJ2-7, with 10 nucleotides matching TRBD2. V shed 7 bases, J shed 2 bases, and the junction held 6 bases outside the gene matches. There are 14 residues in the CDR3. The V gene's germline CDR1 is SGHRS and CDR2 YFSETQ.

J is TRBJ1-3 and V is TRBV19; D is possibly TRBD1 (5 bases). The CDR3 extends over 15 amino acids. With 4 bases removed from V and 4 bases from J, the gap between germline ends came to 14 bases. Looked up from germline, CDR1 is LNHDA and CDR2 is SQIVND (reference sequence). The CDR3 sequence: CASSTRRDSGNTIYF. DNA for the CDR3: TGTGCCAGTAGTACACGCAGGGACTCGGGAAACACCATATATTTT.

The CDR3 region is CAWSIWSSGNTIYF. For the CDR3, the DNA is TGTGCCTGGAGTATCTGGAGCTCTGGAAACACCATATATTTT. This chain uses TRBV30 with TRBJ1-3; no clear D gene. CDR1 and CDR2 from the germline V gene are GTSNPN and SVGIG (reference sequence). The ends were cut back, 2 bases at V and 0 bases at J, with 8 bases in the middle. The CDR3 contains 14 residues.

This clone was observed a few times. This sequence joins TRBV19 and TRBJ2-2; TRBD1 matches 9 bases. The CDR3 extends over 15 amino acids. The germline V gene encodes CDR1 LNHDA and CDR2 SQIVND (reference sequence). V lost 5 bases, J lost 6 bases, and 7 bases stayed unmatched. The CDR3 bases are TGTGCCAGTAGTGTGGGACAGGGAGGGGCCGGGGAGCTGTTTTTT. It encodes CASSVGQGGAGELFF.

This chain connects TRBV19 to TRBJ2-2; a possible D gene is TRBD1 (6 bases). CDR3 length: 16 amino acids. V was clipped by 4 bases and J by 0 bases, with 12 bases between them. Germline V gene sequence: CDR1 LNHDA, CDR2 SQIVND (reference sequence). The CDR3 DNA reads as TGTGCCAGTAGTAACCCGACAGGCTCGAACACCGGGGAGCTGTTTTTT. As protein: CASSNPTGSNTGELFF.

This clone was picked up a small number of times. The rearrangement joins TRBV27 to TRBJ2-1; 8 nucleotides align to TRBD2. CDR1 and CDR2 from the germline V gene are MNHEY and SMNVEV (reference sequence). This CDR3 spans 17 amino acids. Unmatched junction bases numbered 15, after V lost 8 bases and J lost 3 bases. For the CDR3, the DNA is TGTGCCAGCTGGACGGAATGGACTAGCTCCAACTACAATGAGCAGTTCTTC. It specifies CASWTEWTSSNYNEQFF.

V is TRBV27 and J is TRBJ1-4; possibly TRBD1 for D (5 bases). V lost 5 bases and J lost 0, with 16 bases in between. The CDR3 runs 17 residues. The germline V gene encodes CDR1 MNHEY and CDR2 SMNVEV (reference sequence). The CDR3 DNA is TGTGCCAGCAGTCCACTATATAGGGGCGCAACTAATGAAAAACTGTTTTTT. Translating it yields CASSPLYRGATNEKLFF. The variable domain in full, with the rest retrieved from reference TRBV27 and TRBJ1-4, is EAQVTQNPRYLITVTGKKLTVTCSQNMNHEYMSWYRQDPGLGLRQIYYSMNVEVTDKGDVPEGYKVSRKEKRNFPLILESPSPNQTSLYFCASSPLYRGATNEKLFFGSGTQLSVL.

This chain uses TRBV6-1 with TRBJ2-5; 8 positions agree with TRBD1. V gave up 3 bases and J gave up 6 bases; unmatched junction bases: 3. CDR3 size: 13 residues. CDR1 and CDR2 from the germline V gene are MNHNS and SASEGT. The CDR3 spells CASSDRGLKTQYF. CDR3 DNA sequence: TGTGCCAGCAGTGACAGGGGGCTAAAGACCCAGTACTTC.

The chain employs TRBV7-8 and TRBJ2-1; D may be TRBD2 (6 bases). Per germline, CDR1 SGHVS and CDR2 FQNEAQ. The V end was cut by 1 base, the J end by 6 bases, with 13 bases between. The CDR3 length is 15 residues. Here the CDR3 DNA reads TGTGCCAGCAGCTTAGGGAGGGCAATGGGCAATGAGCAGTTCTTC. Protein sequence: CASSLGRAMGNEQFF.

On this clone: One end of the junction varies from germline; a read error may be responsible. This chain joins TRBV6-1 and TRBJ1-2, with unresolved D. The CDR3 runs to 13 residues. Germline lookup yields CDR1 MNHNS and CDR2 SASEGT. This chain's CDR3 is CASSEARNYGYTF. CDR3 in DNA: TGTGCCAGCAGCGAAGCCAGGAACTATGGCTACACCTTC.